The present TCR beta chain was sequenced within a study of blood T cells in healthy people across ages. For the second PCR, which ran for about 6 to 11 cycles, a sample-barcoded 5' primer and a J-beta primer mix were used. MiXCR was run by TCRdb on the 5' RACE reads, yielding one entry per CDR3 protein. The sample records some 1.4 million distinct CDR3 sequences, roughly 40% being singletons. The CDR3 length is 12 residues. V was clipped by 4 bases and J by 7 bases; unmatched bases: 3. Germline CDR1 is SGHRS and CDR2 is YFSETQ. The genes are TRBV5-1 and TRBJ2-3, with 7 bases identical to TRBD2. This TCR came from a young woman in good health. The sequenced material came from blood. The CDR3 spells CASSGEGYTQYF. Written as DNA, the CDR3 is TGCGCCAGCAGCGGGGAGGGGTATACGCAGTATTTT.